These 30 T cell receptor beta chains were sequenced from one sample in a study of blood T cell repertoires in COVID-19. Profiled with immunoSEQ multiplex PCR; TCRdb holds only in-frame clones, not every one. The profile shows approximately 270,000 clones, approximately 85% of them singletons. The source material was peripheral blood. All receptors derive from a human donor with COVID-19, enrolled during active disease. The donor label of this sample is uncertain.

This clone was counted a few times. The V gene is TRBV13, the J gene TRBJ1-5; 9 bases align to TRBD1. The CDR3 length is 14 residues. V shed 5 bases and J 2 bases; nucleotides not matched to a gene: 1. The germline CDR1 and CDR2 sequences are PRHDT and FYEKMQ (reference sequence). The DNA for the CDR3 is TGTGCCAGCAGCCGGACAGGGGGCAATCAGCCCCAGCATTTT. Residues: CASSRTGGNQPQHF.

As regards this clone: One end of the junction is discordant with germline, which a read error may explain. The chain employs TRBV6-6 and TRBJ2-1; TRBD2 is a possible D gene (6 bases). This CDR3 contains 14 residues. The germline V gene encodes CDR1 MNHNY and CDR2 SVGAGI (reference sequence). Written as DNA, the CDR3 is TGTGCCGGCAGCGGGTCGAGCTCCTACAATGAGCAGTTCTTC. This encodes CAGSGSSSYNEQFF.

This rearrangement joins TRBV18 to TRBJ2-1, with a possible D match to TRBD2 (7 bases). CDR1 is KGHSH, CDR2 LQKENI, per germline. V lost 3 bases, J lost 7 bases, and 16 bases lay in between. The CDR3 is 15 residues long. CDR3 sequence reads: CASSPSGDRGNEQFF. The CDR3 DNA reads TGTGCCAGCTCACCCAGCGGGGATAGGGGGAATGAGCAGTTCTTC.

The rearrangement links TRBV2 to TRBJ1-2; 8 nucleotides match TRBD1. CDR3 length: 13 amino acids. V lost 9 bases to trimming and J lost 4 bases; unmatched junction nucleotides: 7. The V gene's germline CDR1 is SNHLY and CDR2 FYNNEI. The DNA of the CDR3 is TGTGCCAGTAGCCCGGGACAGGTCTATGGCTACACCTTC. It translates to CASSPGQVYGYTF.

The V and J genes are TRBV5-1 and TRBJ1-1; weak D call: TRBD1 (6 bases). Trimming took off 0 bases at V and 0 bases at J, with 12 bases between the two ends. The CDR3 is 16 residues long. CDR1 is SGHRS, CDR2 YFSETQ, per germline. The CDR3 DNA reads as TGCGCCAGCAGCTTGGGTAGAGGGGGTGTGAACACTGAAGCTTTCTTT. The encoded protein is CASSLGRGGVNTEAFF.

V and J are TRBV6-5 and TRBJ1-2; 7 bases line up with TRBD1. Germline V gene data show CDR1 as MNHEY and CDR2 as SVGAGI. The J segment lost 5 bases and the V segment lost 4 bases, leaving 4 bases of the junction unmatched. This CDR3 contains 13 residues. CDR3 amino acids: CASSSQGEYGYTF. CDR3 in DNA: TGTGCCAGCAGTTCCCAGGGGGAGTATGGCTACACCTTC.

The chain employs TRBV19 and TRBJ2-7; TRBD2 matches 13 bases. This CDR3 is built from 15 residues. The V gene's germline CDR1 is LNHDA and CDR2 SQIVND (reference sequence). Unmatched junction bases numbered 2, after V lost 2 bases and J lost 4 bases. DNA of the CDR3: TGTGCCAGTAGTATAAGGACTAGCGGGAGTTACGAGCAGTACTTC. Its protein is CASSIRTSGSYEQYF.

The chain employs TRBV6-1 and TRBJ1-3; a weak D match, TRBD1 (5 bases). This CDR3 spans 14 amino acids. The ends were cut back, 2 bases at V and 3 bases at J, with 8 bases in the middle. Per the germline V gene, CDR1 is MNHNS and CDR2 is SASEGT. The CDR3 coding sequence is TGTGCCAGCAGTGAATCCAGGGTTGGAAACACCATATATTTT. Protein sequence: CASSESRVGNTIYF.

The chain uses TRBV4-3 and TRBJ2-7; 7 bases agree with TRBD2. Per the germline V gene, CDR1 is LGHNA and CDR2 is YSLEER. V gave up 1 base and J gave up 4 bases; unmatched junction bases: 10. This CDR3 spans 16 amino acids. CDR3 sequence (DNA): TGCGCCAGCAGCCAAGGGAGGCGGGGGTTAAGATACGAGCAGTACTTC. It specifies CASSQGRRGLRYEQYF.

The chain employs TRBV19 and TRBJ1-5; the D gene is possibly TRBD1 (5 bases). The V end lost 6 bases, the J end lost 2 bases, and 23 bases lay between the germline ends. CDR3 size: 18 residues. The germline gives CDR1 LNHDA, CDR2 SQIVND (reference sequence). The CDR3 nucleotides read TGTGCCAGTAGCTCCCGGGGGGGATTCGATATTGGCAATCAGCCCCAGCATTTT. The encoded protein is CASSSRGGFDIGNQPQHF.

This clone has only a few counts. J is TRBJ1-2 and V is TRBV15; D gene unclear. CDR3 length equals 13 residues. The V end was cut by 3 bases, the J end by 8 bases, with 13 bases between. From germline, CDR1 is LNHNV and CDR2 YYDKDF (reference sequence). DNA for the CDR3: TGTGCCACCAGCAGGGCCACAGAACGCGGCTACACCTTC. Translating gives CATSRATERGYTF.

The chain has TRBV28 and TRBJ2-2, with 7 bases matching TRBD2. CDR3 length equals 14 residues. V trimming: 7 bases; J trimming: 5 bases; junction bases outside the gene matches: 7. Per the germline V gene, CDR1 is MDHEN and CDR2 is SYDVKM. For the CDR3, the DNA is TGTGCCAGCACAGTGGCGGGGGAAACCGGGGAGCTGTTTTTT. Translation gives CASTVAGETGELFF. The variable domain in full, with the rest retrieved from reference TRBV28 and TRBJ2-2, is DVKVTQSSRYLVKRTGEKVFLECVQDMDHENMFWYRQDPGLGLRLIYFSYDVKMKEKGDIPEGYSVSREKKERFSLILESASTNQTSMYLCASTVAGETGELFFGEGSRLTVL.

The CDR3 coding sequence is TGTGCCAGCAGTGTCCAGACAGGCACCTACGAGCAGTACTTC. Encoded protein: CASSVQTGTYEQYF. The chain has TRBV28 and TRBJ2-7; perhaps TRBD1 as D (6 bases). CDR3 length: 14 amino acids. V lost 5 bases and J lost 2, with 13 bases in between. Germline values: CDR1 MDHEN, CDR2 SYDVKM.

The V call is TRBV6-2 or TRBV6-3, the J call TRBJ2-1, with 12 bases matching TRBD2. Germline loops: CDR1 MNHEY, CDR2 SVGEGT. The junction had 3 bases not matched to a gene; V was cut back by 2 bases and J by 4 bases. The CDR3 is 16 residues long. The CDR3, as DNA: TGTGCCAGCAGTTACCCGGGACTAGCGGGTTACAATGAGCAGTTCTTC. Protein product: CASSYPGLAGYNEQFF.

The gene calls are TRBV3-1 (or the pseudogene TRBV3-2) and TRBJ1-3; maybe TRBD1 (6 bases). The CDR3 runs 16 residues. From germline, CDR1 is LGHDT and CDR2 YNNKEL (reference sequence). Trimming shortened V by 2 bases and J by 0 bases, and 11 bases separated the two germline ends. CDR3 sequence: CASSQPGVASGNTIYF. In DNA form, the CDR3 reads TGTGCCAGCAGCCAACCAGGGGTTGCCTCTGGAAACACCATATATTTT.

The chain combines TRBV28 with TRBJ2-1; 10 bases map to TRBD1. Trimming at V came to 10 bases and at J to 8 bases, leaving 8 bases not matched to a gene. Germline loops: CDR1 MDHEN, CDR2 SYDVKM. The CDR3 runs 13 residues. The CDR3: CATLRQGADEQFF. The CDR3, as DNA: TGTGCCACCCTAAGACAGGGGGCAGATGAGCAGTTCTTC.

This clone showed up just once. This chain joins TRBV11-2 and TRBJ2-1; 7 nucleotides match TRBD2. The germline V gene has CDR1 SGHAT and CDR2 FQNNGV. V shed 0 bases, J shed 8 bases, and the junction held 7 bases outside the gene matches. The CDR3 spans 15 residues. CDR3 loop: CASSLDQGGRDEQFF. The CDR3, as DNA: TGTGCCAGCAGCTTAGATCAGGGAGGGAGGGATGAGCAGTTCTTC.

The V and J genes are TRBV3-1 (or the pseudogene TRBV3-2) and TRBJ1-1, with D uncertain. Germline lookup yields CDR1 LGHDT and CDR2 YNNKEL (reference sequence). The CDR3 totals 12 residues. V was pared by 1 base and J by 5 bases, with 5 bases between. CDR3 loop: CASSQAGTEAFF. The CDR3 DNA is TGTGCCAGCAGCCAAGCGGGGACTGAAGCTTTCTTT.

The rearrangement joins TRBV9 to TRBJ2-2, with D tentatively TRBD1 (6 bases). The germline V and J ends were trimmed by 4 bases and 2 bases, with 21 bases remaining between them. This CDR3 is 18 amino acids long. Germline V CDR1 and CDR2: SGDLS, YYNGEE. The CDR3 is CASSSDRTLAINTGELFF. DNA of the CDR3: TGTGCCAGCAGCTCAGACAGGACACTTGCCATTAACACCGGGGAGCTGTTTTTT.

The chain uses TRBV27 and TRBJ1-5, with D tentatively TRBD1 (5 bases). Trimming left V 5 bases short and J 5 bases short, with 16 bases between. From germline, CDR1 is MNHEY and CDR2 SMNVEV (reference sequence). The CDR3 loop spans 15 amino acids. CDR3 DNA: TGTGCCAGCAGTATGTTCTCGGGACTTTATCAGCCCCAGCATTTT. Translating gives CASSMFSGLYQPQHF.

The V and J genes are TRBV21-1 and TRBJ2-7; the table's D call TRBD1 went unverified against the DNA. TRBV21-1 represents a pseudogene. The CDR3 contains 14 residues. The CDR3, as DNA: TGTGCCAGCAGCAAATCGGACAGGGAATACGAGCAGTACTTC. Amino acid sequence: CASSKSDREYEQYF.

The chain links TRBV28 to TRBJ1-5; 9 positions agree with TRBD1. Germline-derived CDR1 and CDR2 are MDHEN and SYDVKM. The V and J ends lost 6 bases and 7 bases, in that order; junction bases with no gene match: 13. The CDR3 spans 16 residues. The CDR3 bases are TGTGCCAGCAGGCCAATCCGACAGGGGGTTACGCAGCCCCAGCATTTT. It encodes CASRPIRQGVTQPQHF.

The genes are TRBV19 and TRBJ1-5; 9 bases match TRBD1. Germline values: CDR1 LNHDA, CDR2 SQIVND (reference sequence). After removal of 6 bases from V and 6 bases from J, the junction contained 6 bases not matched to a gene. The CDR3 contains 14 residues. The CDR3: CASRDRGDGQPQHF. The CDR3 coding sequence is TGTGCCAGTAGGGACAGGGGTGACGGTCAGCCCCAGCATTTT.

The chain uses TRBV6-4 and TRBJ2-3; 9 nucleotides match TRBD2. Germline V CDR1 and CDR2: MRHNA, SNTAGT. After removal of 6 bases from V and 4 bases from J, the junction contained 11 bases not matched to a gene. This CDR3 has 16 amino acids. Here the CDR3 reads CASSENVAGGADTQYF. CDR3 sequence (DNA): TGTGCCAGCAGCGAGAATGTCGCGGGAGGGGCAGATACGCAGTATTTT.

V is TRBV28 and J is TRBJ1-1, with unresolved D. Trimming cost V 2 bases and J 10 bases, with 8 bases left between them. CDR1 and CDR2 (germline): MDHEN, SYDVKM. The CDR3 sequence is 11 residues long. This CDR3 reads CASSLGSGAFF. The DNA for the CDR3 is TGTGCCAGCAGTTTAGGTAGTGGAGCTTTCTTT.

The chain employs TRBV5-4 and TRBJ2-7; D is undetermined. This CDR3 spans 11 amino acids. V was cut by 4 bases and J by 6 bases, with 8 bases left in between. The germline V gene has CDR1 SGHNT and CDR2 YYREEE (reference sequence). CDR3 region: CASSTAAEQYF. In DNA form, the CDR3 reads TGTGCCAGCAGCACGGCGGCCGAGCAGTACTTC.

Note on this clone: A single base separates this from a much larger clone, so it may be a read error. DNA of the CDR3: TGTGCCAGCAGCTTGGCGCTAGCGAGGAATCAGCCCCAGCATTTT. Translating gives CASSLALARNQPQHF. The J gene is TRBJ1-5, the V gene TRBV5-4; no definite D call. CDR3 size: 15 residues. Trimming cost V 0 bases and J 4 bases, with 11 bases left between them. Germline values: CDR1 SGHNT, CDR2 YYREEE (reference sequence).

The chain joins TRBV20-1 to TRBJ1-1; D not certain. CDR3 length equals 14 residues. Trimming stripped 3 bases from V and 3 bases from J, with 14 bases between. CDR1 is DFQATT and CDR2 is SNEGSKA in the germline V gene (reference sequence). CDR3 nucleotides: TGCAGTGCTAGTGGCCCCGGCGGCGACACTGAAGCTTTCTTT. It translates to CSASGPGGDTEAFF.

The chain couples TRBV6-2 or TRBV6-3 to TRBJ1-2; 10 bases match TRBD1. With 5 bases clipped from V and 6 bases from J, the junction kept 12 bases outside the gene matches. The CDR3 totals 16 residues. CDR1 is MNHEY and CDR2 is SVGEGT in the germline V gene. The CDR3 region is CASSAGTGEVIHGYTF. The CDR3 nucleotides are TGTGCCAGCAGTGCCGGGACAGGGGAGGTCATACATGGCTACACCTTC.

The chain links TRBV2 to TRBJ1-2, with unresolved D. Looked up from germline, CDR1 is SNHLY and CDR2 is FYNNEI. The CDR3 is 13 residues long. Trimming left V 7 bases short and J 0 bases short, with 9 bases between. The CDR3 region is CASIWAANYGYTF. Written as DNA, the CDR3 is TGTGCCAGCATCTGGGCTGCTAACTATGGCTACACCTTC. Based on the CDR3 plus reference TRBV2 and TRBJ1-2, the full variable domain is EPEVTQTPSHQVTQMGQEVILRCVPISNHLYFYWYRQILGQKVEFLVSFYNNEISEKSEIFDDQFSVERPDGSNFTLKIRSTKLEDSAMYFCASIWAANYGYTFGSGTRLTVV.